This T cell receptor (beta chain) was recovered during a study of cytomegalovirus exposure and HLA in healthy donors. Sequencing was performed with immunoSEQ multiplex PCR; in TCRdb, only in-frame clones are kept and a portion is missing. The data show 120,000 to 150,000 clones, with approximately 86% seen just once and roughly 4.5% held by the top ten. As concerns this clone: What it recognizes is unknown.

The CDR3 contains 13 residues. Looked up from germline, CDR1 is GTSNPN and CDR2 is SVGIG (reference sequence). With 0 bases removed from V and 3 bases from J, the gap between germline ends came to 9 bases. Whole-study results and caveats: Confirmation was obtained in vitro that a few CMV-associated chains are specific for CMV antigens.

This receptor was taken from a man aged 18 to 29 in good health and CMV-seropositive. Sequences were obtained from PBMCs. The chain recombines TRBV30 with TRBJ2-7; TRBD1 is a possible D gene (5 bases). CDR3 loop: CAWSVGALYEQYF. As DNA, the CDR3 is TGTGCCTGGAGTGTAGGGGCACTCTACGAGCAGTACTTC.